Sequencing of this T cell receptor (beta chain) was carried out in a study of control samples from healthy donors and cancer patients (dated by TCRdb to about 2020). To prepare the library, the immunoSEQ multiplex PCR assay was applied. TCRdb mirrors the immuneACCESS table, restricted to in-frame sequences. Some clones are absent from its copies; in checked studies, under half trace to an unresolved V gene, and the reason for the others is unknown. In all, the sample holds 140,000 or so clones, and around 94% of those were seen once. The ten top clones hold approximately 15% of the sample. The count of this clone is one. Its antigen is not yet known. Base qualities are not recorded, but no much larger clone differs from it by a single base. V lost 2 bases and J lost 1 base; the stretch between them is 15 bases long. CDR1 and CDR2 are drawn from the germline V gene: MNHNS, SASEGT. CDR3 length: 17 amino acids, cysteine to phenylalanine. Only the CDR3 part of the read is kept: 51 bases, read in frame from the first base.

Sequencing was carried out using PBMCs. The sequence links TRBV6-1 to TRBJ2-1; the D segment could be TRBD1, given 8 matching bases. The TCR was taken from a man aged 55 to 70 with colorectal cancer. The CDR3 region has the sequence CASSETTGGGSYNEQFF. The nucleotide sequence reads as follows: TGTGCCAGCAGTGAAACTACAGGGGGAGGGTCCTACAATGAGCAGTTCTTC.